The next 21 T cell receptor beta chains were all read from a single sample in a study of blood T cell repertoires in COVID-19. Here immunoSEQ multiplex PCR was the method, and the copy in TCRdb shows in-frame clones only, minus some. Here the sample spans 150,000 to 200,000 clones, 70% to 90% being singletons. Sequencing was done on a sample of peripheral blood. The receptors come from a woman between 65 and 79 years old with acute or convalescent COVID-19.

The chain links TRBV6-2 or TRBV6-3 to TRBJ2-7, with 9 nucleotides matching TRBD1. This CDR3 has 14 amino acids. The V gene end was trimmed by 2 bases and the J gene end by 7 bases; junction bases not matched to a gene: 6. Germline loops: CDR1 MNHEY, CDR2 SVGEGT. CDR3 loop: CASSYEYRGHEQYF. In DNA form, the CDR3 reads TGTGCCAGCAGTTACGAGTACAGGGGGCATGAGCAGTACTTC.

Here the CDR3 DNA reads TGTGCCAGCAGGACAGGGGTTTTTGAAAAACTGTTTTTT. Protein: CASRTGVFEKLFF. This chain connects TRBV6-7 to TRBJ1-4; TRBD1 matches at 8 bases. TRBV6-7 is given ORF status, its function remaining uncertain. With 6 bases clipped from V and 7 bases from J, the junction kept 4 bases outside the gene matches. The CDR3 runs to 13 residues.

The CDR3 protein is CAWSVHRLYTEAFF. The DNA of the CDR3 is TGTGCCTGGAGTGTACACAGGCTTTACACTGAAGCTTTCTTT. The V call is TRBV30, the J call TRBJ1-1; D is perhaps TRBD1 (5 bases). With 0 bases removed from V and 3 bases from J, the gap between germline ends came to 11 bases. Germline V lookup: CDR1 GTSNPN, CDR2 SVGIG (reference sequence). There are 14 residues in the CDR3.

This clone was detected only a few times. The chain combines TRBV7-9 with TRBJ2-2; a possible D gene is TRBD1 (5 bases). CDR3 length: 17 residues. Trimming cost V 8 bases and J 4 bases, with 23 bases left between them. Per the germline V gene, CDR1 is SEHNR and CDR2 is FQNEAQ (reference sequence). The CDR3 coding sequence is TGTGCCAGCCTAATTAGCTCCGAGACAGACATCACCGGGGAGCTGTTTTTT. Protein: CASLISSETDITGELFF.

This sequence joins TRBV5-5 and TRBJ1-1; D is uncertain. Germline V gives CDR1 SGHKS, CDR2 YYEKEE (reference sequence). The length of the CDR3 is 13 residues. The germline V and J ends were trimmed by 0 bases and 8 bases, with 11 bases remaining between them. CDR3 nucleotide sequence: TGTGCCAGCAGCTTGGCGTACGGGGAAGAAGCTTTCTTT. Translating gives CASSLAYGEEAFF.

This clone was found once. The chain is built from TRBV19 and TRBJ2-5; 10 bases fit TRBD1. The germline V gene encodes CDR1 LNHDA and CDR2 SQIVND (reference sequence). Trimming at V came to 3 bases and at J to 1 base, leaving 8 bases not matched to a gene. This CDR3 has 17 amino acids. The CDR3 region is CASSIKGTGVRQETQYF. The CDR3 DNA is TGTGCCAGTAGTATCAAGGGGACAGGGGTCCGCCAAGAGACCCAGTACTTC.

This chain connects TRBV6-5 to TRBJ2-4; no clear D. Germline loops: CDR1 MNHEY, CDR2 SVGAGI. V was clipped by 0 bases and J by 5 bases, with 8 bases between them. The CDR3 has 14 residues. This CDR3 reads CASSYSRSQNIQYF. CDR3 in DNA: TGTGCCAGCAGTTACTCGAGAAGCCAAAACATTCAGTACTTC.

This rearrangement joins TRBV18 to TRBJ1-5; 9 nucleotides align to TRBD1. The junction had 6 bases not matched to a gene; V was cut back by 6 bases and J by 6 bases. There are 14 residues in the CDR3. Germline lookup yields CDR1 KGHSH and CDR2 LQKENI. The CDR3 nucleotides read TGTGCCAGCTCCCAACAGGGGGCGATTCAGCCCCAGCATTTT. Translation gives CASSQQGAIQPQHF.

DNA for the CDR3: TGCGCCAGCAGCCAAATGGGACAGAAAATGAACACTGAAGCTTTCTTT. Amino acid sequence: CASSQMGQKMNTEAFF. The chain combines TRBV4-1 with TRBJ1-1; TRBD1 agrees at 7 bases. The germline V gene has CDR1 MGHRA and CDR2 YSYEKL. After removal of 2 bases from V and 0 bases from J, the junction contained 6 bases not matched to a gene. The length of the CDR3 is 16 residues.

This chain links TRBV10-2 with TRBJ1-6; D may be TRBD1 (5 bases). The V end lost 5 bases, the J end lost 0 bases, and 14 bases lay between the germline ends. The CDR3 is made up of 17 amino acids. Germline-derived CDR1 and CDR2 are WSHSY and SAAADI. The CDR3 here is CASSQTTVSSYNSPLHF. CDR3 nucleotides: TGCGCCAGCAGTCAAACGACAGTGAGCTCCTATAATTCACCCCTCCACTTT.

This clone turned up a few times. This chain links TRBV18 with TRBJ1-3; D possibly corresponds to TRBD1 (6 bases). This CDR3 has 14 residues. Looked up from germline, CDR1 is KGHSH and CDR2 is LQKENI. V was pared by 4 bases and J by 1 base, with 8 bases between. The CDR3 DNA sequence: TGTGCCAGCTCACAACAGGGTTCTGGAAACACCATATATTTT. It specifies CASSQQGSGNTIYF.

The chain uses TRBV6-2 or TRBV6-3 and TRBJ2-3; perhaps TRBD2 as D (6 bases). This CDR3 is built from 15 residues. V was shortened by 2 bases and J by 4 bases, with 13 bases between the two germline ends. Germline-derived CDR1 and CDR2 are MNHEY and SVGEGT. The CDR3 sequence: CASSYPARRADTQYF. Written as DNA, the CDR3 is TGTGCCAGCAGTTACCCCGCGAGGAGGGCAGATACGCAGTATTTT.

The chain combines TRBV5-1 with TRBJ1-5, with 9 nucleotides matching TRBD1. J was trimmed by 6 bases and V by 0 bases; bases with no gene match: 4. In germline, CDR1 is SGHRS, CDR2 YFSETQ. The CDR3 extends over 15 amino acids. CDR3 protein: CASSLGTGDGQPQHF. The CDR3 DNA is TGCGCCAGCAGCTTGGGGACAGGGGACGGTCAGCCCCAGCATTTT. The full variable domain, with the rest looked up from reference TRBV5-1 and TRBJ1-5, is KAGVTQTPRYLIKTRGQQVTLSCSPISGHRSVSWYQQTPGQGLQFLFEYFSETQRNKGNFPGRFSGRQFSNSRSEMNVSTLELGDSALYLCASSLGTGDGQPQHFGDGTRLSIL.

CDR3 sequence: CASSQGSRNTEAFF. The CDR3 nucleotides are TGTGCCAGCAGCCAAGGGTCGAGGAACACTGAAGCTTTCTTT. The rearrangement joins TRBV4-2 to TRBJ1-1; D is uncertain. CDR3 size: 14 residues. The V and J ends lost 1 base and 1 base respectively, with 7 bases between them. Germline V gene data show CDR1 as LGHNA and CDR2 as YNFKEQ.

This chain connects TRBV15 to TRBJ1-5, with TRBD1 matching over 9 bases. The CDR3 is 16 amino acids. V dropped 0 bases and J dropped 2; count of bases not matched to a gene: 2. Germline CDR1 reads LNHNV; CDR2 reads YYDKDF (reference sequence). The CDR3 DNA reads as TGTGCCACCAGCAGAGAAAGGACAGGGGGCAATCAGCCCCAGCATTTT. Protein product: CATSRERTGGNQPQHF.

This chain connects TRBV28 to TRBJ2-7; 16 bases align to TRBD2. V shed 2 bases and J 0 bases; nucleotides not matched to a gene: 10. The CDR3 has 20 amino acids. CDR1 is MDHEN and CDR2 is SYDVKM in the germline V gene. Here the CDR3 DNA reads TGTGCCAGCAGTTTACTTCTGGGGACTAGCGGGAGGGAGAGCTCCTACGAGCAGTACTTC. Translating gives CASSLLLGTSGRESSYEQYF.

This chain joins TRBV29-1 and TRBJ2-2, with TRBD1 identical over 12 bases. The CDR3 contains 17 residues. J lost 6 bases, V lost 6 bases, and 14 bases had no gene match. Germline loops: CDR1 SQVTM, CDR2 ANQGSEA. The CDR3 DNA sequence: TGCAGCGTCGCCACCTGGGACAGGGGGCGGGGAGCCGGGGAGCTGTTTTTT. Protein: CSVATWDRGRGAGELFF.

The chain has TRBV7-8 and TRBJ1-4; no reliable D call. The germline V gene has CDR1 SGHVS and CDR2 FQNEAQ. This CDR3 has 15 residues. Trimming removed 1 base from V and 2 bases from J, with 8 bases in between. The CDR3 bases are TGTGCCAGCAGCTTAGGGCGGTCCACTAATGAAAAACTGTTTTTT. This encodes CASSLGRSTNEKLFF. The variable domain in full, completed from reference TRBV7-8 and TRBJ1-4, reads GAGVSQSPRYKVAKRGQDVALRCDPISGHVSLFWYQQALGQGPEFLTYFQNEAQLDKSGLPSDRFFAERPEGSVSTLKIQRTQQEDSAVYLCASSLGRSTNEKLFFGSGTQLSVL.

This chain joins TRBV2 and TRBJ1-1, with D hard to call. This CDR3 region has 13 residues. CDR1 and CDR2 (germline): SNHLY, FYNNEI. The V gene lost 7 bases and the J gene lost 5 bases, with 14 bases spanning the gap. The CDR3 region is CASNRERDTEAFF. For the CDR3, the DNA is TGTGCCAGCAACCGAGAGAGGGATACTGAAGCTTTCTTT.

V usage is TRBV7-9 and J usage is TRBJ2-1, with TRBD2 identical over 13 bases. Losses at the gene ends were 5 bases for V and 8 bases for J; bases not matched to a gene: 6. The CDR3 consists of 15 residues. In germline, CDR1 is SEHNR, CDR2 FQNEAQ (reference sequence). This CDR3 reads CASSVTSGRADEQFF. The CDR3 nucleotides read TGTGCCAGCAGCGTAACTAGCGGGAGGGCTGATGAGCAGTTCTTC.

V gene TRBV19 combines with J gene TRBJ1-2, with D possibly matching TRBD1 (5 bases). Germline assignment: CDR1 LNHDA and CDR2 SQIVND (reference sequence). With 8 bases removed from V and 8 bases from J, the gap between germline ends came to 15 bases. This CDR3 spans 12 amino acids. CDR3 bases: TGTGCCAGTGCTTCAGGGTCATTCGGCTACACCTTC. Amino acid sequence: CASASGSFGYTF.